The entry below describes one T cell receptor (beta chain). Antigen unknown. The protocol was immunoSEQ multiplex PCR, while the TCRdb copy is restricted to in-frame clones and leaves out a portion. Found here are 7,000 to 9,500 clones, about 70% of them singletons; the top ten hold roughly a sixth. The data were obtained in a study of early stage breast cancer tumors. The study, taken as a whole, reports: Compared with adjacent normal breast tissue, tumors showed 2 to 2.5-fold greater T cell density and higher clonality. Commonly generated sequences made up most enriched TCRB sequences shared between patients.

CDR1 is SNHLY, CDR2 FYNNEI, per germline. CDR3 length equals 11 residues. V dropped 2 bases and J dropped 5 bases, with 3 bases sitting between them. This receptor was taken from a person in their sixties or seventies with breast cancer. Sequenced sample: normal breast tissue next to the tumor. V gene TRBV2 combines with J gene TRBJ1-1; D is ambiguous. DNA for the CDR3: TGTGCCAGCAGTGAATATACTGAAGCTTTCTTT. Its protein product is CASSEYTEAFF.